The clone carrying this TCR beta chain was seen repeatedly, ten times or more. Its antigen is still unknown. The CDR3 loop spans 16 amino acids. Germline trimming cut 4 bases from V and 3 bases from J; bases unmatched to any gene: 12. The germline CDR1 and CDR2 sequences are MDHEN and SYDVKM. Amplified regions were TCR beta CDR3 sequences from RNA transcripts. HTBI primers were used for first-round RT-PCR of the TCR CDR3. Each CDR3 protein is one row after TCRdb ran MiXCR on the multiplex PCR reads. The data contain approximately 600,000 distinct CDR3 sequences, 13% to 15% of them seen just once; the ten biggest clones take up less than 9%. The sample comes from a study of T cells in Graves' hyperthyroidism and ophthalmopathy. Findings of the study overall: Ophthalmopathy, which appeared later, was predicted by the model a median about 6 months before onset.

This clonotype was obtained from a woman aged 18 to 35 with Graves' ophthalmopathy. Sequencing was performed on blood. The chain joins TRBV28 to TRBJ2-7; TRBD1 matches at 7 bases. In DNA form, the CDR3 reads TGTGCCAGCAGTTCCACAGGGGCCCAACGAATCTACGAGCAGTACTTC. Residues: CASSSTGAQRIYEQYF.